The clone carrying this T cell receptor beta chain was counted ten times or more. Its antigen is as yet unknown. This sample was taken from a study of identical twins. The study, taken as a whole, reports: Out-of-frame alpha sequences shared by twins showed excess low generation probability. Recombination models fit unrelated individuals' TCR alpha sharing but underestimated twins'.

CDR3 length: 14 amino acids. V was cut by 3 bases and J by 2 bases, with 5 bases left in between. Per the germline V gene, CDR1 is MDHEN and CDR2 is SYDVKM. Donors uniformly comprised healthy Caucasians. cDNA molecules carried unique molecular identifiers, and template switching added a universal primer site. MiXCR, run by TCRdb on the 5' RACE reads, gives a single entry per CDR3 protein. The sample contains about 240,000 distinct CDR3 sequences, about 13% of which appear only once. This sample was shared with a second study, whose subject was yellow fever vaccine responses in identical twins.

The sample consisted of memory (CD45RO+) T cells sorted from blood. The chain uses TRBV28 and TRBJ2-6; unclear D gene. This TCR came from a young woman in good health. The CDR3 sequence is CASSLITGANVLTF. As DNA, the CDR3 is TGTGCCAGCAGTTTGATTACTGGGGCCAACGTCCTGACTTTC.